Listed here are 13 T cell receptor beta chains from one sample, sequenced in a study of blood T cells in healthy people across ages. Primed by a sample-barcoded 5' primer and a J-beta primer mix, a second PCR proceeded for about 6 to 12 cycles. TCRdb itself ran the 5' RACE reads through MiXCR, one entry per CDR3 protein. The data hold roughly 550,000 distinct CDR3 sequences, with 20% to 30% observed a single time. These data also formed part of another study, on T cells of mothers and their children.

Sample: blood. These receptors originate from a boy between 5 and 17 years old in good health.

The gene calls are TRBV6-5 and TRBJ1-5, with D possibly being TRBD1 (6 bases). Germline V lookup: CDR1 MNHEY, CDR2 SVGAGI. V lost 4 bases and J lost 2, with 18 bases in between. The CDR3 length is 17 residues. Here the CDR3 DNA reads TGTGCCAGCAGTTCATTCAGGGGTTCCTCAGGCAATCAGCCCCAGCATTTT. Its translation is CASSSFRGSSGNQPQHF.

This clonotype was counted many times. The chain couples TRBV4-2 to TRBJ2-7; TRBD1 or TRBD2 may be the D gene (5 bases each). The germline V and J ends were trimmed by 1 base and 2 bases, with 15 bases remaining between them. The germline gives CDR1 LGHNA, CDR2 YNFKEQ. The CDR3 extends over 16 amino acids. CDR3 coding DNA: TGTGCCAGCAGCCAAGGGGGGTTGGAGCAGACCTACGAGCAGTACTTC. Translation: CASSQGGLEQTYEQYF.

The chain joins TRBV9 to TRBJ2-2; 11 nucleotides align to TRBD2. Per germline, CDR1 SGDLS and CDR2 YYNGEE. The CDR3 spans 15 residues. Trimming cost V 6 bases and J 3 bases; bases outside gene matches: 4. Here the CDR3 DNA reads TGTGCCAGCACACCGACTAGCGGGGACACCGGGGAGCTGTTTTTT. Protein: CASTPTSGDTGELFF. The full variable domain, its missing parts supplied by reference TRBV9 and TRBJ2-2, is DSGVTQTPKHLITATGQRVTLRCSPRSGDLSVYWYQQSLDQGLQFLIQYYNGEERAKGNILERFSAQQFPDLHSELNLSSLELGDSALYFCASTPTSGDTGELFFGEGSRLTVL.

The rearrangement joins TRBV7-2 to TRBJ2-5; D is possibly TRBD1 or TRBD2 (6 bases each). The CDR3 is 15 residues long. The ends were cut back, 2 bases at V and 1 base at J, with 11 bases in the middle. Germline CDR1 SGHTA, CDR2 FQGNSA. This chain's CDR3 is CASSLLGGVQETQYF. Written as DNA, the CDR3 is TGTGCCAGCAGCTTACTCGGGGGCGTCCAAGAGACCCAGTACTTC.

The CDR3 DNA follows: TGCAGTGCTAGAGATAGATTAGGAACAGCGGCGGATACGCAGTATTTT. Translating gives CSARDRLGTAADTQYF. The chain recombines TRBV20-1 with TRBJ2-3; possible D gene TRBD2, 5 bases. V lost 0 bases, J lost 6 bases, and 19 bases lay in between. The CDR3 contains 16 residues. Germline V gives CDR1 DFQATT, CDR2 SNEGSKA (reference sequence).

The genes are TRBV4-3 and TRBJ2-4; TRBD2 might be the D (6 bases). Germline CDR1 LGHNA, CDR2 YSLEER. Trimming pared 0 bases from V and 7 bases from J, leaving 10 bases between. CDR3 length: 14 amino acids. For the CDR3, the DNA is TGCGCCAGCAGCCAAGATCGCGGGGACAACATTCAGTACTTC. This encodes CASSQDRGDNIQYF.

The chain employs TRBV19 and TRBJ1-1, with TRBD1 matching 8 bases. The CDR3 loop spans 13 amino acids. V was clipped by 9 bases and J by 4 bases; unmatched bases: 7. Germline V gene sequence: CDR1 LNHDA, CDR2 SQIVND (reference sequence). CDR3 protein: CASQDRAGTEAFF. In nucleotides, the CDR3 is TGTGCCAGCCAGGACAGGGCGGGCACTGAAGCTTTCTTT.

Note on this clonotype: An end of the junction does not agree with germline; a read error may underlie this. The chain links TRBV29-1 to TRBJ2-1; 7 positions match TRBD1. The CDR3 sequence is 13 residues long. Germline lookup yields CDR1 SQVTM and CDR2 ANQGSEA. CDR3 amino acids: CSVEGGFGNEQFF. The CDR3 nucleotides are TGCAGCGTCGAAGGGGGCTTCGGAAATGAGCAGTTCTTC.

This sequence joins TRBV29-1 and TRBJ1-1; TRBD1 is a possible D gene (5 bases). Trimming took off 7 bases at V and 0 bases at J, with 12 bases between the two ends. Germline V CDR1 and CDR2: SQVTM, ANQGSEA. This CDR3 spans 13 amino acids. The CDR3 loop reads CSAGGGVNTEAFF. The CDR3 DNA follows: TGCAGCGCCGGCGGGGGTGTGAACACTGAAGCTTTCTTT. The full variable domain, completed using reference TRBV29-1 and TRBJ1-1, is SAVISQKPSRDICQRGTSLTIQCQVDSQVTMMFWYRQQPGQSLTLIATANQGSEATYESGFVIDKFPISRPNLTFSTLTVSNMSPEDSSIYLCSAGGGVNTEAFFGQGTRLTVV.

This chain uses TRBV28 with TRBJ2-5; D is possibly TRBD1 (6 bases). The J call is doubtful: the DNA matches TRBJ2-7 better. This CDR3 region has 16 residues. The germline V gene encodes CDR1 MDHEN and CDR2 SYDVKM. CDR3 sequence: CASSYPRGTSSYEQYF. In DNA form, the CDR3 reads TGTGCCAGCAGTTACCCCCGAGGGACATCCTCCTACGAGCAGTACTTC.

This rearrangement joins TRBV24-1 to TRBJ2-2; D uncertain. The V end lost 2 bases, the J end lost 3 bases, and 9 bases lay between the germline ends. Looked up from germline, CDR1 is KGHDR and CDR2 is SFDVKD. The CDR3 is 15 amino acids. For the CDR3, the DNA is TGTGCCACCAGTGATTCGGCCTCACACACCGGGGAGCTGTTTTTT. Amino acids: CATSDSASHTGELFF.

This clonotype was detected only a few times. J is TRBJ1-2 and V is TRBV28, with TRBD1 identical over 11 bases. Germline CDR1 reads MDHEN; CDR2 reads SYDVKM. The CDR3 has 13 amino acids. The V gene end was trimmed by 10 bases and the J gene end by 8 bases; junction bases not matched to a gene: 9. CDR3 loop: CAITGQGAWGYTF. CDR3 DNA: TGTGCCATCACAGGACAGGGGGCGTGGGGCTACACCTTC.

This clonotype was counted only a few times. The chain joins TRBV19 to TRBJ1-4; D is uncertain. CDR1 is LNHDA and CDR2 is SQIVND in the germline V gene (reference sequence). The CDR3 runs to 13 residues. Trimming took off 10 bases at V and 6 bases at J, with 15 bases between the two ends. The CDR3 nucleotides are TGTGCCACCGGGCCCCTTTACGATGAAAAACTGTTTTTT. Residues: CATGPLYDEKLFF.